The source of this T cell receptor beta chain is a study of CD8+ T cells in alopecia areata. Trimming removed 2 bases at V and 3 bases at J, with 19 bases between. The CDR3 has 17 residues. CDR1 is SGHDT and CDR2 is YYEEEE in the germline V gene. Isolated RNA was reverse transcribed into cDNA used as the sequencing template. Here immunoSEQ multiplex PCR was the method, and the copy in TCRdb shows in-frame clones only, minus some. The profile covers about 120,000 clones, with around two fifths appearing a single time and approximately 3% taken by the ten largest. The sequenced sample was CD4+ T cells sorted from blood. The receptor's source is a human donor with alopecia areata. The chain carries TRBV5-6 and TRBJ2-3; no firm D call. The CDR3 region is CASSLRSSSSGTDTQYF. In nucleotides, the CDR3 is TGTGCCAGCAGCTTAAGGTCTTCCAGCTCCGGGACAGATACGCAGTATTTT.